The 15 T cell receptor beta chains in this list originate from one sample, sequenced in a study of blood T cell repertoires in COVID-19. The table came from immunoSEQ multiplex PCR; TCRdb's copy has only in-frame clones and leaves some out. The sample has some 340,000 clones, about 86% seen once. Sequences were obtained from peripheral blood. These TCRs come from a man aged 25-40 years with active or convalescent COVID-19.

This chain links TRBV24-1 with TRBJ1-5, with a weak D call TRBD1 (6 bases). Trimming took 7 bases from V and 0 from J, leaving 12 bases between them. From germline, CDR1 is KGHDR and CDR2 SFDVKD. The CDR3 loop spans 15 amino acids. The CDR3 region is CATRRQDYSNQPQHF. In DNA form, the CDR3 reads TGTGCCACCAGACGACAGGATTATAGCAATCAGCCCCAGCATTTT.

J is TRBJ2-7 and V is TRBV27; 9 bases map to TRBD1. V was clipped by 2 bases and J by 6 bases; unmatched bases: 8. Germline V gene lookup returns CDR1 MNHEY and CDR2 SMNVEV (reference sequence). The CDR3 extends over 15 amino acids. The DNA for the CDR3 is TGTGCCAGCAGTTTACGCGGGACAGGGAGGGTCGAGCAGTACTTC. It specifies CASSLRGTGRVEQYF.

This clone was observed a handful of times. The chain employs TRBV7-9 and TRBJ1-2, with D maybe TRBD1 (6 bases). Germline assignment: CDR1 SEHNR and CDR2 FQNEAQ (reference sequence). This CDR3 comprises 14 residues. Trimming took off 0 bases at V and 6 bases at J, with 11 bases between the two ends. CDR3 sequence reads: CASSLAVGADGYTF. In nucleotides, the CDR3 is TGTGCCAGCAGCTTAGCTGTGGGGGCGGATGGCTACACCTTC.

This clone has just a few counts. The chain carries TRBV7-9 and TRBJ1-6; no firm D call. The CDR3 extends over 13 amino acids. Looked up from germline, CDR1 is SEHNR and CDR2 is FQNEAQ (reference sequence). V was clipped by 1 base and J by 8 bases, with 6 bases between them. The CDR3 loop is CASSLVSDSPLHF. The DNA of the CDR3 is TGTGCCAGCAGCTTAGTCTCGGATTCACCCCTCCACTTT. Full variable domain (remainder filled in from reference TRBV7-9 and TRBJ1-6): DTGVSQNPRHKITKRGQNVTFRCDPISEHNRLYWYRQTLGQGPEFLTYFQNEAQLEKSRLLSDRFSAERPKGSFSTLEIQRTEQGDSAMYLCASSLVSDSPLHFGNGTRLTVT.

V is TRBV6-4 and J is TRBJ1-1; no clear D gene. The germline gives CDR1 MRHNA, CDR2 SNTAGT. V lost 3 bases and J lost 0, with 8 bases in between. This CDR3 contains 14 residues. CDR3 DNA sequence: TGTGCCAGCAGTGAAAACAGATTGAACACTGAAGCTTTCTTT. Its translation: CASSENRLNTEAFF.

This clone was counted once. The chain couples TRBV4-3 to TRBJ2-7, with 10 bases aligning to TRBD2. This CDR3 has 19 residues. Trimming removed 3 bases from V and 2 bases from J; junction bases left unmatched: 16. Germline lookup yields CDR1 LGHNA and CDR2 YSLEER. For the CDR3, the DNA is TGCGCCAGCAGCCAGGGCCAACTACGGACTAGCGGCTTTGCCTACGAGCAGTACTTC. Residues: CASSQGQLRTSGFAYEQYF.

This rearrangement joins TRBV10-3 to TRBJ1-5; D unresolved. V was pared by 6 bases and J by 3 bases, with 9 bases between. This CDR3 spans 13 amino acids. Germline lookup yields CDR1 ENHRY and CDR2 SYGVKD. As DNA, the CDR3 is TGTGCCATCAGCACCCAGAACAATCAGCCCCAGCATTTT. Amino acids: CAISTQNNQPQHF.

A remark on this clone: One end of the junction varies from germline; a read error may be responsible. The rearrangement joins TRBV5-5 to TRBJ1-4; D gene unclear. CDR3 length equals 13 residues. Germline CDR1 is SGHKS and CDR2 is YYEKEE (reference sequence). Here the CDR3 reads CASSWEPNEKLFF. The CDR3 DNA sequence: TGTGCCAGCAGCTGGGAGCCTAACGAAAAACTGTTTTTT.

Concerning this clone itself: This specimen includes other DNA sequences encoding the same CDR3. The chain combines TRBV7-9 with TRBJ1-2, with D possibly matching TRBD1 (6 bases). V dropped 1 base and J dropped 6 bases, with 9 bases sitting between them. The germline V gene encodes CDR1 SEHNR and CDR2 FQNEAQ (reference sequence). This CDR3 is 13 amino acids long. The DNA of the CDR3 is TGTGCCAGCAGCTTAGGGCAGGGGAATGGCTACACCTTC. Translation: CASSLGQGNGYTF.

This chain connects TRBV28 to TRBJ1-5, with TRBD1 matching over 8 bases. V gave up 4 bases and J gave up 1 base; unmatched junction bases: 6. Germline V lookup: CDR1 MDHEN, CDR2 SYDVKM. The CDR3 loop spans 16 amino acids. In DNA form, the CDR3 reads TGTGCCAGCAGTTCTCCCGGACAGGGCAGCAATCAGCCCCAGCATTTT. Its translation is CASSSPGQGSNQPQHF.

The rearrangement uses TRBV24-1 and TRBJ2-3; possible D gene TRBD2, 5 bases. The CDR3 extends over 16 amino acids. Germline CDR1 is KGHDR and CDR2 is SFDVKD. V lost 3 bases, J lost 4 bases, and 16 bases lay in between. The DNA for the CDR3 is TGTGCCACCAGTGATCAGACGAGAATGGGAGCAGATACGCAGTATTTT. It translates to CATSDQTRMGADTQYF.

V is TRBV7-9 and J is TRBJ2-5; 7 bases are a match to TRBD2. Per germline, CDR1 SEHNR and CDR2 FQNEAQ (reference sequence). V shed 7 bases and J 5 bases; nucleotides not matched to a gene: 25. This CDR3 is 19 amino acids long. The CDR3 protein is CASTKAVGLAEPGRETQYF. The CDR3 nucleotides read TGTGCCAGCACCAAGGCGGTAGGGCTAGCGGAACCTGGAAGGGAGACCCAGTACTTC.

The gene calls are TRBV7-9 and TRBJ1-1, with D perhaps matching TRBD1 (5 bases). CDR1 is SEHNR, CDR2 FQNEAQ, per germline (reference sequence). Trimming stripped 5 bases from V and 11 bases from J, with 12 bases between. The CDR3 is 11 amino acids. The CDR3 DNA sequence: TGTGCCAGCAGCCTGGTTGGGGGGGCTTTCTTT. It encodes CASSLVGGAFF. Based on the CDR3 plus reference TRBV7-9 and TRBJ1-1, the full variable domain is DTGVSQNPRHKITKRGQNVTFRCDPISEHNRLYWYRQTLGQGPEFLTYFQNEAQLEKSRLLSDRFSAERPKGSFSTLEIQRTEQGDSAMYLCASSLVGGAFFGQGTRLTVV.

In this sample, this clone turned up once. The chain uses TRBV18 and TRBJ2-7; no definite D call. This CDR3 is 12 amino acids long. Germline V lookup: CDR1 KGHSH, CDR2 LQKENI. The V end was cut by 1 base, the J end by 3 bases, with 4 bases between. CDR3 protein: CASSPLYYEQYF. The CDR3 nucleotides read TGTGCCAGCTCACCACTCTACTACGAGCAGTACTTC.

The CDR3 loop is CASSGRVTDTQYF. CDR3 in DNA: TGTGCCAGCTCCGGGAGGGTCACAGATACGCAGTATTTT. This chain links TRBV14 with TRBJ2-3, with 8 bases that match TRBD2. The CDR3 sequence is 13 residues long. Germline trimming cut 8 bases from V and 2 bases from J; bases unmatched to any gene: 3. Per the germline V gene, CDR1 is SGHDN and CDR2 is FVKESK. Combining the CDR3 with reference TRBV14 and TRBJ2-3 gives the whole variable domain EAGVTQFPSHSVIEKGQTVTLRCDPISGHDNLYWYRRVMGKEIKFLLHFVKESKQDESGMPNNRFLAERTGGTYSTLKVQPAELEDSGVYFCASSGRVTDTQYFGPGTRLTVL.